This T cell receptor beta chain was found in a study of siplizumab effects on memory and regulatory T cells. Study-wide findings and caveats: The study found that siplizumab significantly reduced alloreactive sequences traceable to unstimulated CD4+ memory cells.

The V and J ends lost 10 bases and 2 bases respectively, with 18 bases between them. The germline CDR1 and CDR2 sequences are MNHNS and SASEGT. This CDR3 is 14 amino acids long. About this clone: Its target is unknown.

The protocol was immunoSEQ multiplex PCR, while the TCRdb copy is restricted to in-frame clones and leaves out a portion. This table has fewer than 100,000 clones, 94% appearing once. The chain employs TRBV6-1 and TRBJ2-7; D may correspond to TRBD1 or TRBD2 (6 bases each). The TCR was taken from a human donor in good health. What was sequenced was non-Treg CD4+ T cells sorted from blood. This chain's CDR3 is CATRLRGATYEQYF. The CDR3 nucleotides are TGTGCCACACGCCTAAGGGGGGCAACCTACGAGCAGTACTTC.